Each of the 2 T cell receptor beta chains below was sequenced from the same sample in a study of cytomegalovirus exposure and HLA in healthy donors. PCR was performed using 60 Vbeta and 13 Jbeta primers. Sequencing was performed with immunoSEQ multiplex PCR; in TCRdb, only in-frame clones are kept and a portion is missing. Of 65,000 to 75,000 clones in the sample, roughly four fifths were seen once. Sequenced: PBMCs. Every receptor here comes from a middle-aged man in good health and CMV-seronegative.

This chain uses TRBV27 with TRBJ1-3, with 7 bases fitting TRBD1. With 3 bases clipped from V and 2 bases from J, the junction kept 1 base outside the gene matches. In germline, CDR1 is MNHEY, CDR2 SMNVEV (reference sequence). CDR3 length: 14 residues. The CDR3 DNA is TGTGCCAGCAGTTTTACAGGGGCTGGAAACACCATATATTTT. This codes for CASSFTGAGNTIYF.

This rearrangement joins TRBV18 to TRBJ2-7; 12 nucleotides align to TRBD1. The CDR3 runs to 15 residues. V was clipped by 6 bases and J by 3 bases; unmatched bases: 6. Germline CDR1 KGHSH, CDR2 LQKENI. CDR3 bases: TGTGCCAGCTCCCGCGGGACAGGGGGCTTCTACGAGCAGTACTTC. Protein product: CASSRGTGGFYEQYF.